Below, one T cell receptor (beta chain) is given with its context. The data belong to a study of blood T cell repertoires in COVID-19. Germline loops: CDR1 DFQATT, CDR2 SNEGSKA (reference sequence). The CDR3 sequence is 17 residues long. V dropped 3 bases and J dropped 3; count of bases not matched to a gene: 12. Participant-reported clinical history was the basis for cohort assignment. The method was immunoSEQ multiplex PCR; TCRdb's version includes in-frame clones alone and lacks a portion of them. Of about 410,000 clones in the sample, about nine tenths were seen once. This rearrangement joins TRBV20-1 to TRBJ1-5, with 9 positions matching TRBD1. Sequencing was done on a sample of PBMCs or T cells enriched from blood (not recorded which). This clonotype was sampled from a woman in her 30s who had recovered from COVID-19. The CDR3 here is CSASPGTGMGANQPQHF. CDR3 bases: TGCAGTGCTAGTCCCGGGACAGGGATGGGGGCCAATCAGCCCCAGCATTTT.